The 23 T cell receptor beta chains given below trace back to one sample, sequenced in a study of T cells in Graves' hyperthyroidism and ophthalmopathy. The TCR beta CDR3 regions underwent amplification using RNA transcripts as the source. Carried out on the TCR CDR3, a first-round RT-PCR used the HTBI primer set. TCRdb independently ran MiXCR on the multiplex PCR reads; one entry per CDR3 protein. This table holds over 300,000 distinct CDR3 sequences, roughly 13% found once. Material for sequencing was blood. The source is a woman aged 55 to 70 with Graves' hyperthyroidism.

Comment on this clonotype: A much larger clone sits a single nucleotide away, making a read error possible. The genes are TRBV6-2 or TRBV6-3 and TRBJ2-1; D gene uncertain. The CDR3 spans 13 residues. Per the germline V gene, CDR1 is MNHEY and CDR2 is SVGEGT. The CDR3 spells CVSTRGEYNEQFF. Written as DNA, the CDR3 is TGTGTCAGCACCAGAGGCGAATACAATGAGCAGTTCTTC.

The sample holds many counts of this clonotype. The chain has TRBV12-3 or TRBV12-4 and TRBJ1-1; D gene uncertain. The CDR3 is 11 residues long. The V end was cut by 2 bases, the J end by 7 bases, with 5 bases between. CDR3 sequence reads: CASSLYSEAFF. CDR3 nucleotides: TGTGCCAGCAGTTTATACAGTGAAGCTTTCTTT.

This clonotype was seen ten or more times. V usage is TRBV20-1 and J usage is TRBJ2-3, with 9 bases aligning to TRBD2. V dropped 1 base and J dropped 0; count of bases not matched to a gene: 2. The CDR3 runs to 15 residues. In germline, CDR1 is DFQATT, CDR2 SNEGSKA (reference sequence). As DNA, the CDR3 is TGCAGTGCTAGAGTCCTAGCGGGAAGCACAGATACGCAGTATTTT. It is translated as CSARVLAGSTDTQYF.

The chain employs TRBV24-1 and TRBJ2-5; 12 bases map to TRBD1. The CDR3 sequence is 13 residues long. Losses at the gene ends were 11 bases for V and 5 bases for J; bases not matched to a gene: 5. CDR1 KGHDR and CDR2 SFDVKD come from the germline V gene. The CDR3 reads CAIGTGGRETQYF. Here the CDR3 DNA reads TGTGCCATAGGGACAGGGGGCCGGGAGACCCAGTACTTC.

V gene TRBV2 combines with J gene TRBJ2-5, with TRBD1 matching 8 bases. The V gene's germline CDR1 is SNHLY and CDR2 FYNNEI. The V gene end was trimmed by 7 bases and the J gene end by 6 bases; junction bases not matched to a gene: 10. This CDR3 comprises 14 residues. The CDR3 is CASNRDRPGQTQYF. CDR3 DNA sequence: TGTGCCAGCAACCGGGACAGGCCTGGGCAGACCCAGTACTTC.

The genes are TRBV3-1 and TRBJ2-7; the D gene is possibly TRBD2 (5 bases). Trimming cost V 5 bases and J 7 bases, with 12 bases left between them. Germline CDR1 reads LGHDT; CDR2 reads YNNKEL (reference sequence). CDR3 length: 12 residues. The CDR3 loop is CASSFESGEQYF. The CDR3 bases are TGTGCCAGCAGCTTTGAATCGGGAGAGCAGTACTTC.

This clonotype has ten or more counts. The chain is built from TRBV12-3 or TRBV12-4 and TRBJ2-7, with D possibly matching TRBD2 (6 bases). Between the trimmed V and J ends, which lost 5 bases and 1 base, there was a span of 12 bases. The CDR3 contains 14 residues. CDR3 amino acids: CASSRRRGSYEQYF. The CDR3 DNA reads TGTGCCAGCAGTCGCCGGCGGGGTTCCTACGAGCAGTACTTC.

This clonotype was counted ten times or more. The V call is TRBV28, the J call TRBJ2-3; D is uncertain. CDR1 MDHEN and CDR2 SYDVKM come from the germline V gene. There are 14 residues in the CDR3. The ends were cut back, 3 bases at V and 0 bases at J, with 7 bases in the middle. In DNA, the CDR3 is TGTGCCAGCAGTTTTTTTAGAAGCACAGATACGCAGTATTTT. This codes for CASSFFRSTDTQYF.

V is TRBV4-1 and J is TRBJ2-1; 7 bases align to TRBD2. The CDR3 runs 16 residues. Trimming at V came to 5 bases and at J to 0 bases, leaving 7 bases not matched to a gene. In germline, CDR1 is MGHRA, CDR2 YSYEKL. CDR3: CASSASGLLSYNEQFF. Here the CDR3 DNA reads TGCGCCAGCAGCGCCTCGGGACTACTCTCCTACAATGAGCAGTTCTTC.

This chain joins TRBV27 and TRBJ2-3; D is possibly TRBD2 (6 bases). CDR1 is MNHEY, CDR2 SMNVEV, per germline (reference sequence). The CDR3 is 15 residues long. Trimming removed 6 bases from V and 9 bases from J, with 22 bases in between. The CDR3 region is CASSPLGISLATQYF. The CDR3 nucleotides read TGTGCCAGCAGCCCCCTGGGGATTTCCCTAGCGACGCAGTATTTT.

In the case of this clonotype: At one end, the junction sequence differs from germline, possibly due to a read error. The V gene is TRBV19, the J gene TRBJ2-7; 9 bases align to TRBD1. The germline gives CDR1 LNHDA, CDR2 SQIVND (reference sequence). The CDR3 is made up of 13 amino acids. The chain's CDR3 is CASSAGQGYEQCF. CDR3 nucleotide sequence: TGTGCCAGTAGTGCGGGACAGGGTTACGAGCAGTGCTTC.

Many counts were recorded for this clonotype. The chain joins TRBV28 to TRBJ1-6; D not resolved. This CDR3 region has 12 residues. Trimming removed 7 bases at V and 9 bases at J, with 10 bases between. The V gene's germline CDR1 is MDHEN and CDR2 SYDVKM. The DNA of the CDR3 is TGTGCCAGCAAGGACGGTATTTCACCCCTCCACTTT. The encoded protein is CASKDGISPLHF.

This clonotype turned up a few times. The CDR3 nucleotides read TGTGCCAGCAGCTATCAGGGCTATCAGGCTGAGCAGTTCTTC. Translated: CASSYQGYQAEQFF. V and J are TRBV7-9 and TRBJ2-1; possible D gene TRBD1, 5 bases. Per germline, CDR1 SEHNR and CDR2 FQNEAQ (reference sequence). The V gene lost 4 bases and the J gene lost 9 bases, with 16 bases spanning the gap. This CDR3 has 14 amino acids.

This clonotype has ten or more counts. The chain combines TRBV24-1 with TRBJ2-1; D may correspond to TRBD1 or TRBD2 (5 bases each). The V end lost 5 bases, the J end lost 8 bases, and 15 bases lay between the germline ends. This CDR3 is built from 14 residues. Looked up from germline, CDR1 is KGHDR and CDR2 is SFDVKD. The CDR3 DNA follows: TGTGCCACCAGTGGAAGGGACGCGGCGCATGAGCAGTTCTTC. As protein: CATSGRDAAHEQFF.

The CDR3 bases are TGTGCCAGTAGTATGTCGCTAGCCGGAGTGAACAATGAGCAGTTCTTC. This encodes CASSMSLAGVNNEQFF. The chain combines TRBV19 with TRBJ2-1, with a weak D call TRBD2 (5 bases). There are 16 residues in the CDR3. Trimming cost V 3 bases and J 5 bases, with 17 bases left between them. CDR1 is LNHDA and CDR2 is SQIVND in the germline V gene (reference sequence).

The rearrangement links TRBV3-1 to TRBJ1-1; the match to TRBD1 covers 11 bases. Germline CDR1 reads LGHDT; CDR2 reads YNNKEL (reference sequence). The V and J ends lost 6 bases and 11 bases, in that order; junction bases with no gene match: 8. The CDR3 has 13 amino acids. The CDR3 DNA reads as TGTGCCAGCAGACGGAGGACAGGGGGCGAGGCTTTCTTT. Its translation: CASRRRTGGEAFF.

This clonotype was seen repeatedly, ten times or more. This chain uses TRBV11-2 with TRBJ2-7, with 8 bases matching TRBD2. With 4 bases clipped from V and 1 base from J, the junction kept 18 bases outside the gene matches. This CDR3 is 19 amino acids long. Germline-derived CDR1 and CDR2 are SGHAT and FQNNGV. CDR3 sequence (DNA): TGTGCCAGCAGCTCTTACATGGGGCAATCGGGAGGGCCATCCTACGAGCAGTACTTC. This translates into CASSSYMGQSGGPSYEQYF. Supplemented by reference TRBV11-2 and TRBJ2-7, the full variable domain reads EAGVAQSPRYKIIEKRQSVAFWCNPISGHATLYWYQQILGQGPKLLIQFQNNGVVDDSQLPKDRFSAERLKGVDSTLKIQPAKLEDSAVYLCASSSYMGQSGGPSYEQYFGPGTRLTVT.

This clonotype showed up just a few times. The chain is built from TRBV18 and TRBJ2-1; 8 bases agree with TRBD1. With V trimmed by 4 bases and J by 7 bases, 3 bases remained unmatched. Germline CDR1 reads KGHSH; CDR2 reads LQKENI. The CDR3 loop spans 13 amino acids. Written as DNA, the CDR3 is TGTGCCAGCTCACAGGACAGGGCGAATGAGCAGTTCTTC. Translating gives CASSQDRANEQFF.

V and J are TRBV29-1 and TRBJ1-4, with 12 bases identical to TRBD1. The V segment lost 7 bases and the J segment 5 bases; nucleotides outside the gene matches: 14. This CDR3 is built from 17 residues. Germline CDR1 and CDR2: SQVTM and ANQGSEA. The CDR3 nucleotides are TGCAGCGCAAACGATAGTCCCGGGACAGGGGGCAATGAAAAACTGTTTTTT. This sequence encodes CSANDSPGTGGNEKLFF.

This clonotype was picked up many times. V is TRBV11-3 and J is TRBJ2-1, with TRBD2 identical over 9 bases. Looked up from germline, CDR1 is SGHNT and CDR2 is YENEEA. J was trimmed by 4 bases and V by 5 bases; bases with no gene match: 3. CDR3 length equals 14 residues. CDR3 DNA sequence: TGTGCCAGCAGCAGACTAGCGGCATACAATGAGCAGTTCTTC. It encodes CASSRLAAYNEQFF.

V gene TRBV4-1 combines with J gene TRBJ1-2; 9 bases map to TRBD1. This CDR3 comprises 14 residues. Germline V gene data show CDR1 as MGHRA and CDR2 as YSYEKL. The junction had 7 bases not matched to a gene; V was cut back by 3 bases and J by 8 bases. The DNA for the CDR3 is TGCGCCAGCAGCCACCCGGGACAGGGCGACGGCTACACCTTC. Protein product: CASSHPGQGDGYTF.

This clonotype was counted at least ten times. The rearrangement links TRBV6-1 to TRBJ2-7; TRBD2 aligns across 13 bases. V was pared by 4 bases and J by 3 bases, with 15 bases of the junction left unmatched. From germline, CDR1 is MNHNS and CDR2 SASEGT. The CDR3 has 19 residues. CDR3: CASSARTSGSPLPRYEQYF. The CDR3 DNA sequence: TGTGCCAGCAGTGCCCGGACTAGCGGGAGCCCCCTGCCGCGCTACGAGCAGTACTTC.

The count of this clonotype is one. V and J are TRBV5-1 and TRBJ2-7; 7 bases map to TRBD2. In germline, CDR1 is SGHRS, CDR2 YFSETQ. There are 14 residues in the CDR3. The trim removed 4 bases at V and 6 bases at J, leaving 10 bases unmatched. The DNA for the CDR3 is TGCGCCAGCAGCCCGGGGGGTGGAGGGAGCGAGCAGTACTTC. It specifies CASSPGGGGSEQYF.